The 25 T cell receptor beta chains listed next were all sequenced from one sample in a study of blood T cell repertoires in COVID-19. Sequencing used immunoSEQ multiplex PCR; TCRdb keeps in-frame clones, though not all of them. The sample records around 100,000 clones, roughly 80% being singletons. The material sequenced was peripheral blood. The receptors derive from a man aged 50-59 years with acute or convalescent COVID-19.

In DNA, the CDR3 is TGTGCCACCATCCACAGGGGGGTCACCTACGAGCAGTACGTC. Its protein is CATIHRGVTYEQYV. The chain couples TRBV24-1 to TRBJ2-7; 8 bases map to TRBD1. The V gene end was trimmed by 8 bases and the J gene end by 2 bases; junction bases not matched to a gene: 7. This CDR3 is built from 14 residues. Germline V gene sequence: CDR1 KGHDR, CDR2 SFDVKD.

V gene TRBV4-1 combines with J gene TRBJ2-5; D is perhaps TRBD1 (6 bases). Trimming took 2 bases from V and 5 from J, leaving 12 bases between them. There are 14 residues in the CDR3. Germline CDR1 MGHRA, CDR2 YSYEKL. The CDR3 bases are TGCGCCAGCAGCCAATCGGACAGTCGGGAGACCCAGTACTTC. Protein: CASSQSDSRETQYF.

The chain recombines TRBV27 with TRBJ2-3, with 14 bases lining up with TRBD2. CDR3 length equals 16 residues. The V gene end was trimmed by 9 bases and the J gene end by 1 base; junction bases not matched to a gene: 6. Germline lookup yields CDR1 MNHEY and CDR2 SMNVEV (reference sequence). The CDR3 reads CASKLGLAGGTDTQYF. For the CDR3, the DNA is TGTGCCAGTAAGCTGGGACTAGCGGGGGGCACAGATACGCAGTATTTT.

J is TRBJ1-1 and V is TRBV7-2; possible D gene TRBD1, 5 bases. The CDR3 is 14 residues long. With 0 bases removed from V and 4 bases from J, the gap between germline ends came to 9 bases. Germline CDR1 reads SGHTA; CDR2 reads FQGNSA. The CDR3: CASSLAQGGTEAFF. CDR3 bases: TGTGCCAGCAGCTTAGCCCAGGGTGGCACTGAAGCTTTCTTT.

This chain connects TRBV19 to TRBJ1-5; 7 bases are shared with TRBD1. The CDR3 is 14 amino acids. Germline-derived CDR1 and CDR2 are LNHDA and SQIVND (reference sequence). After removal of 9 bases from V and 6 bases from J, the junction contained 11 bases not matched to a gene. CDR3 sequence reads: CASLIQAGGQPQHF. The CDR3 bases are TGTGCCAGCCTCATACAGGCAGGGGGTCAGCCCCAGCATTTT.

The CDR3 protein is CASSESGQGAREQYF. In DNA, the CDR3 is TGTGCCAGCAGTGAATCTGGGCAGGGGGCACGGGAGCAGTACTTC. The rearrangement links TRBV6-1 to TRBJ2-7, with 8 positions matching TRBD1. Germline loops: CDR1 MNHNS, CDR2 SASEGT. The CDR3 extends over 15 amino acids. V lost 2 bases, J lost 7 bases, and 10 bases stayed unmatched.

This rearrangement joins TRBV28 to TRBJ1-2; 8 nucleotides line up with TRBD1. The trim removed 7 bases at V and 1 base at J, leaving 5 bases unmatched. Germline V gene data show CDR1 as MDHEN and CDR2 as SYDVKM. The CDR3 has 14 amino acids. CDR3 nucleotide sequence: TGTGCCAGCATGACGACAGGGGATAACTATGGCTACACCTTC. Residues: CASMTTGDNYGYTF.

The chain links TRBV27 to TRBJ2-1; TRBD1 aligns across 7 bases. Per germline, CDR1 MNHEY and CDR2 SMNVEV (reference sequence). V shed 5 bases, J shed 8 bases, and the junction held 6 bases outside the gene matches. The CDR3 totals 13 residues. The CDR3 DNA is TGTGCCAGCAGTGCGACAGACAGGGATGAGCAGTTCTTC. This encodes CASSATDRDEQFF.

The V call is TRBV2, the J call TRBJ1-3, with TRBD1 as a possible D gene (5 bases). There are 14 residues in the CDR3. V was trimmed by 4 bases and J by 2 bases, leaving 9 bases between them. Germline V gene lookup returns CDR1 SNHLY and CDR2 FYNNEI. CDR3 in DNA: TGTGCCAGCAGTGGGAGCAGGGCTGGAAACACCATATATTTT. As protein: CASSGSRAGNTIYF.

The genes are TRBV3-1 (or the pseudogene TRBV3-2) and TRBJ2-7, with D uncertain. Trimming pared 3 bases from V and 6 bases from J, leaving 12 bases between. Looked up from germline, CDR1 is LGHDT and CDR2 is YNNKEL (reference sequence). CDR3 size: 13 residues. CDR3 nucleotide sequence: TGTGCCAGCAGCCATGGAAGCGCCGGCGAGCAGTACTTC. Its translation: CASSHGSAGEQYF.

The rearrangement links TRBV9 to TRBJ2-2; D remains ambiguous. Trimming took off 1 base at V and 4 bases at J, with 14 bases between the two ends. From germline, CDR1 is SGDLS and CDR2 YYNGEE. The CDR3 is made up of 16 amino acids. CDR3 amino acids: CASSVKVEAPTGELFF. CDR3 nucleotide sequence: TGTGCCAGCAGCGTAAAGGTTGAAGCGCCCACCGGGGAGCTGTTTTTT.

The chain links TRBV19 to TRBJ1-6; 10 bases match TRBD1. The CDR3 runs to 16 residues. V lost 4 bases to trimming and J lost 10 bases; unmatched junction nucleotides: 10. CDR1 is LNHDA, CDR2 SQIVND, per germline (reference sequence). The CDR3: CASSTNVGTGVSPLHF. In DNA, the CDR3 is TGTGCCAGTAGTACAAATGTGGGGACAGGGGTCTCACCCCTCCACTTT.

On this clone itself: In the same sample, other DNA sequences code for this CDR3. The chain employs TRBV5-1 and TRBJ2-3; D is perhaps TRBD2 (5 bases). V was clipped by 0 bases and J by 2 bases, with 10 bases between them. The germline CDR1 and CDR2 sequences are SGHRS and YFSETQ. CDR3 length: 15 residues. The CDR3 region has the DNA TGCGCCAGCAGCTTGGAGGGAGACTCCACAGATACGCAGTATTTT. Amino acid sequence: CASSLEGDSTDTQYF.

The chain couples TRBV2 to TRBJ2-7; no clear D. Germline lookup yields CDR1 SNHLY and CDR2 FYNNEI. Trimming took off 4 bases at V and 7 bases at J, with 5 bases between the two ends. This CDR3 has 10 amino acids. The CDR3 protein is CASSVEEQYF. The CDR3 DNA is TGTGCCAGCAGTGTGGAGGAGCAGTACTTC.

CDR3 region: CASSNSGANVLTF. DNA of the CDR3: TGTGCCAGCTCCAACTCTGGGGCCAACGTCCTGACTTTC. V gene TRBV18 combines with J gene TRBJ2-6; D gene unclear. The CDR3 runs to 13 residues. V shed 6 bases and J shed 0 bases, with 3 bases lying between them. Germline lookup yields CDR1 KGHSH and CDR2 LQKENI.

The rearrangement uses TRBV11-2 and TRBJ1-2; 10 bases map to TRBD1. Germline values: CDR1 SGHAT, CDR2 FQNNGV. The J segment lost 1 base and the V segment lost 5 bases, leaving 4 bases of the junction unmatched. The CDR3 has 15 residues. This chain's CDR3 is CASSPDRGFNYGYTF. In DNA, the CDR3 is TGTGCCAGCAGCCCGGACAGGGGGTTTAACTATGGCTACACCTTC.

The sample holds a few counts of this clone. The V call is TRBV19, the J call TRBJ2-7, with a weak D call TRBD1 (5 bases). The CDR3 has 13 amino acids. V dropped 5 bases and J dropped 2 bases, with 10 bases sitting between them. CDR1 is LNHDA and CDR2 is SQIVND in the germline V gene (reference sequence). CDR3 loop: CASSRQGPYEQYF. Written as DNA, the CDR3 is TGTGCCAGTAGTCGGCAGGGCCCCTACGAGCAGTACTTC.

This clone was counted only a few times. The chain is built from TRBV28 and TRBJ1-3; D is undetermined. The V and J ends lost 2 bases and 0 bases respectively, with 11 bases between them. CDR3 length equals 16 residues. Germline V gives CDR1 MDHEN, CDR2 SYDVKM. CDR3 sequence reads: CASSLARFNSGNTIYF. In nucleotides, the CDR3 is TGTGCCAGCAGTTTAGCTAGGTTTAACTCTGGAAACACCATATATTTT.

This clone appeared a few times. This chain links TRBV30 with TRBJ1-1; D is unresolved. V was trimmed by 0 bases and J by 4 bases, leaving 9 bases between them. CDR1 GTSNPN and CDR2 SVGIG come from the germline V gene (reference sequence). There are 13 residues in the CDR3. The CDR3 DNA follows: TGTGCCTGGAGTGTATGGGGAGGCACTGAAGCTTTCTTT. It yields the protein CAWSVWGGTEAFF.

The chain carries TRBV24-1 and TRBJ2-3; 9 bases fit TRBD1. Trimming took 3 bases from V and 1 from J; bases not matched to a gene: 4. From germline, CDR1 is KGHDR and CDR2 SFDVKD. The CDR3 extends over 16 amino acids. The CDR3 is CATSDPTGGGTDTQYF. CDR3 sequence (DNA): TGTGCCACCAGTGATCCGACAGGGGGAGGCACAGATACGCAGTATTTT.

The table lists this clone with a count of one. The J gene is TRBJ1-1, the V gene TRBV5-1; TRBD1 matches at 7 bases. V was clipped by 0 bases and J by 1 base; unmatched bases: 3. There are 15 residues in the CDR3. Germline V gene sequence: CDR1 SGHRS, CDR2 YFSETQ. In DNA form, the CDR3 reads TGCGCCAGCAGCTTGGGAGGGACAGAGAACACTGAAGCTTTCTTT. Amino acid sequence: CASSLGGTENTEAFF.

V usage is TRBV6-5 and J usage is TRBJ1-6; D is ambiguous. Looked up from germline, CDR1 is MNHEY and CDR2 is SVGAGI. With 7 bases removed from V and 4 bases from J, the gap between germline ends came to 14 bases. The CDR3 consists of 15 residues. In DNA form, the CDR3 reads TGTGCCAGCACGAGCGCCGGGGAATATAATTCACCCCTCCACTTT. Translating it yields CASTSAGEYNSPLHF.

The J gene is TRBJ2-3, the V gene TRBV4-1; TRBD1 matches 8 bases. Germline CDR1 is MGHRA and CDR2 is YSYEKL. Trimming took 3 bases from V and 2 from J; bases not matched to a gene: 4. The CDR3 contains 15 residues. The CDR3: CASSQGQVVTDTQYF. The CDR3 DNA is TGCGCCAGCAGCCAGGGACAGGTGGTCACAGATACGCAGTATTTT.

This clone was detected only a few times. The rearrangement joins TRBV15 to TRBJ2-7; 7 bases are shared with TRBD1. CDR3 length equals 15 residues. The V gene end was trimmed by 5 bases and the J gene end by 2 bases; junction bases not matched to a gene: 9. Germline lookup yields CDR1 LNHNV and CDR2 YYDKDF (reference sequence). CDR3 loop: CATSLQGIGTYEQYF. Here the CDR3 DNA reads TGTGCCACCAGCTTACAGGGGATAGGGACCTACGAGCAGTACTTC.

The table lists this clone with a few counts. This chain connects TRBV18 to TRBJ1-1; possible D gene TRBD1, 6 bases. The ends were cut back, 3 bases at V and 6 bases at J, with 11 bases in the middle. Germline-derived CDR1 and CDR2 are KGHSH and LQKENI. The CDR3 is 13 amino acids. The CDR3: CASSPTGSAEAFF. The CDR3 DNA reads TGTGCCAGCTCACCTACAGGGAGCGCTGAAGCTTTCTTT. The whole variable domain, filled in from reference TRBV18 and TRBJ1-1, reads NAGVMQNPRHLVRRRGQEARLRCSPMKGHSHVYWYRQLPEEGLKFMVYLQKENIIDESGMPKERFSAEFPKEGPSILRIQQVVRGDSAAYFCASSPTGSAEAFFGQGTRLTVV.